The 5 T cell receptor beta chains below come from one sample, sequenced in a study of T cells in Graves' hyperthyroidism and ophthalmopathy. Amplification of TCR beta CDR3 regions used RNA as the template. During a first-round RT-PCR of the TCR CDR3, the HTBI primer set was used. Via MiXCR, TCRdb re-called the multiplex PCR reads, giving one row per CDR3 protein. The profile shows approximately 330,000 distinct CDR3 sequences, roughly 23% of them singletons. The sample was blood. The receptors derive from a woman aged 45-59 years with Graves' hyperthyroidism.

The table lists this clonotype with many counts. The rearrangement links TRBV12-3 or TRBV12-4 to TRBJ2-5, with 8 bases fitting TRBD1. There are 16 residues in the CDR3. V was clipped by 2 bases and J by 5 bases; unmatched bases: 10. CDR3 in amino acids: CASSLSGQGLRETQYF. The DNA for the CDR3 is TGTGCCAGCAGTTTATCAGGACAGGGATTACGGGAGACCCAGTACTTC.

This clonotype was found many times. This rearrangement joins TRBV28 to TRBJ2-7; 8 bases are shared with TRBD1. The CDR3 has 16 amino acids. J was trimmed by 1 base and V by 5 bases; bases with no gene match: 10. Germline V CDR1 and CDR2: MDHEN, SYDVKM. CDR3 residues: CASSLGQVLISYEQYF. The CDR3 DNA reads TGTGCCAGCAGTCTGGGACAGGTCCTCATTTCCTACGAGCAGTACTTC.

This clonotype showed up just a few times. The chain carries TRBV5-1 and TRBJ2-3; D not resolved. V lost 0 bases and J lost 0, with 8 bases in between. The length of the CDR3 is 15 residues. CDR1 is SGHRS and CDR2 is YFSETQ in the germline V gene. This CDR3 is CASSLGVWSTDTQYF. CDR3 DNA: TGCGCCAGCAGCTTGGGGGTCTGGAGCACAGATACGCAGTATTTT.

This clonotype was recorded many times. The V call is TRBV2, the J call TRBJ1-2; TRBD1 might be the D (6 bases). V was trimmed by 0 bases and J by 2 bases, leaving 13 bases between them. This CDR3 comprises 16 residues. Germline CDR1 and CDR2: SNHLY and FYNNEI. The CDR3 region is CASSEAEAGVNYGYTF. Written as DNA, the CDR3 is TGTGCCAGCAGTGAAGCCGAAGCAGGGGTGAACTATGGCTACACCTTC.

The chain carries TRBV9 and TRBJ2-7; tentative D call: TRBD2 (5 bases). This CDR3 is 13 amino acids long. The V gene's germline CDR1 is SGDLS and CDR2 YYNGEE. V lost 4 bases, J lost 6 bases, and 14 bases lay in between. The CDR3 nucleotides read TGTGCCAGCAGCCCCATTGAGGGCACCGAGCAGTACTTC. This codes for CASSPIEGTEQYF.